There are a few counts of the clone carrying this T cell receptor (beta chain). The data are from a study of shared clonotypes between healthy human individuals. TCRdb keeps only in-frame clones here, not all; method: immunoSEQ multiplex PCR. The sample has fewer than 130,000 clones, 67% seen once. Germline lookup yields CDR1 MGHRA and CDR2 YSYEKL. This CDR3 has 15 amino acids. The trim removed 0 bases at V and 3 bases at J, leaving 3 bases unmatched. V usage is TRBV4-1 and J usage is TRBJ2-7; 9 bases line up with TRBD1. The sample consisted of memory CD8+ T cells sorted from blood. The subset was: CD45RO+ cells pooled with CCR7-negative TemRA cells. The clonotype comes from a woman in her twenties or thirties in good health. CDR3 nucleotide sequence: TGCGCCAGCAGCCAAGATAACAGGGGGCTCTACGAGCAGTACTTC. Its translation is CASSQDNRGLYEQYF.